One and the same sample provided the 27 T cell receptor beta chains below, sequenced in a study of cytomegalovirus exposure and HLA in healthy donors. The PCR had 60 Vbeta and 13 Jbeta primers. Assay used: immunoSEQ multiplex PCR; TCRdb lists only in-frame clones, some missing. The repertoire holds around 210,000 clones, with over 65% as singletons. Sample: PBMCs. These receptors came from a young woman in good health and CMV-seronegative.

The chain links TRBV4-1 to TRBJ2-2; 8 bases line up with TRBD1. This CDR3 contains 15 residues. From germline, CDR1 is MGHRA and CDR2 YSYEKL. The trim removed 3 bases at V and 5 bases at J, leaving 5 bases unmatched. The CDR3 DNA reads as TGCGCCAGCAGCCACGGGACAGGACAAACCGGGGAGCTGTTTTTT. It specifies CASSHGTGQTGELFF.

The V call is TRBV5-6, the J call TRBJ2-5; 7 nucleotides align to TRBD1. Trimming took 2 bases from V and 7 from J; bases not matched to a gene: 5. Germline V lookup: CDR1 SGHDT, CDR2 YYEEEE. This CDR3 comprises 13 residues. The CDR3 sequence: CASSLEGAGTQYF. The CDR3 DNA sequence: TGTGCCAGCAGCTTAGAGGGGGCTGGGACCCAGTACTTC. The full variable domain, rest sourced from reference TRBV5-6 and TRBJ2-5, is DAGVTQSPTHLIKTRGQQVTLRCSPKSGHDTVSWYQQALGQGPQFIFQYYEEEERQRGNFPDRFSGHQFPNYSSELNVNALLLGDSALYLCASSLEGAGTQYFGPGTRLLVL.

The rearrangement uses TRBV5-8 and TRBJ1-1; TRBD1 matches at 7 bases. This CDR3 contains 14 residues. Germline CDR1 reads SGHTS; CDR2 reads YDEGEE. J was trimmed by 5 bases and V by 2 bases; bases with no gene match: 6. For the CDR3, the DNA is TGTGCCAGCAGCTTCGCAGGGGGAAGGACTGAAGCTTTCTTT. The encoded protein is CASSFAGGRTEAFF.

V usage is TRBV9 and J usage is TRBJ1-1, with no clear D. Between the trimmed V and J ends, which lost 1 base and 3 bases, there was a span of 13 bases. The CDR3 is 15 amino acids. Germline V gene data show CDR1 as SGDLS and CDR2 as YYNGEE. This CDR3 is CASSVMLLGDTEAFF. The CDR3 DNA is TGTGCCAGCAGCGTAATGCTCCTGGGAGACACTGAAGCTTTCTTT.

The chain uses TRBV30 and TRBJ1-2, with D perhaps matching TRBD1 (6 bases). The ends were cut back, 3 bases at V and 7 bases at J, with 15 bases in the middle. The CDR3 totals 13 residues. Germline values: CDR1 GTSNPN, CDR2 SVGIG (reference sequence). In DNA form, the CDR3 reads TGTGCCTGGAGCAAACAGGGTAACCGTGGCTACACCTTC. The encoded protein is CAWSKQGNRGYTF.

The genes are TRBV19 and TRBJ1-4; D is unclear. V was trimmed by 3 bases and J by 2 bases, leaving 10 bases between them. The CDR3 has 15 residues. The germline V gene encodes CDR1 LNHDA and CDR2 SQIVND (reference sequence). The CDR3 nucleotides read TGTGCCAGTAGTATTGGCGGGAAGACTAATGAAAAACTGTTTTTT. It translates to CASSIGGKTNEKLFF.

This clone was picked up one time. The sample contains more than one DNA sequence encoding this CDR3. The chain joins TRBV9 to TRBJ2-7; 8 nucleotides align to TRBD1. This CDR3 has 16 amino acids. After removal of 3 bases from V and 2 bases from J, the junction contained 10 bases not matched to a gene. Germline CDR1 reads SGDLS; CDR2 reads YYNGEE. The CDR3 spells CASSESPGTGAYEQYF. CDR3 nucleotides: TGTGCCAGCAGCGAAAGCCCCGGGACAGGAGCCTACGAGCAGTACTTC.

This clone has just a few counts. The CDR3 reads CASSLSMGQGMTYEQYF. CDR3 sequence (DNA): TGTGCCAGCAGTTTATCGATGGGGCAGGGGATGACCTACGAGCAGTACTTC. The chain couples TRBV27 to TRBJ2-7; D may be TRBD1 (6 bases). Trimming shortened V by 0 bases and J by 2 bases, and 17 bases separated the two germline ends. Per germline, CDR1 MNHEY and CDR2 SMNVEV (reference sequence). This CDR3 is 17 amino acids long.

The table lists this clone with a count of one. This chain links TRBV28 with TRBJ1-2; weak D call: TRBD1 (5 bases). Germline V CDR1 and CDR2: MDHEN, SYDVKM. The germline V and J ends were trimmed by 3 bases and 4 bases, with 12 bases remaining between them. The CDR3 runs 14 residues. The CDR3 sequence is CASSLGGGSYGYTF. The CDR3 bases are TGTGCCAGCAGTTTGGGCGGGGGTAGCTATGGCTACACCTTC.

The chain couples TRBV10-3 to TRBJ2-1, with 8 bases identical to TRBD2. CDR1 and CDR2 (germline): ENHRY, SYGVKD. V shed 6 bases, J shed 9 bases, and the junction held 7 bases outside the gene matches. This CDR3 contains 13 residues. The CDR3 bases are TGTGCCATCAGGGGGACTAGTAACGGTGAGCAGTTCTTC. This gives the protein CAIRGTSNGEQFF.

This clone was detected a few times. The V call is TRBV27, the J call TRBJ2-7; 8 bases match TRBD2. The V gene end was trimmed by 0 bases and the J gene end by 2 bases; junction bases not matched to a gene: 3. The CDR3 totals 15 residues. Germline loops: CDR1 MNHEY, CDR2 SMNVEV (reference sequence). The CDR3 DNA is TGTGCCAGCAGTTTATCGAGAGCGGGGGCCTACGAGCAGTACTTC. Its protein product is CASSLSRAGAYEQYF.

CDR3 sequence reads: CASTPTGTGGQPQHF. DNA for the CDR3: TGTGCCAGTACACCCACCGGGACAGGGGGACAGCCCCAGCATTTT. This chain connects TRBV19 to TRBJ1-5; 11 positions match TRBD1. Germline trimming cut 7 bases from V and 7 bases from J; bases unmatched to any gene: 9. The CDR3 runs 15 residues. CDR1 LNHDA and CDR2 SQIVND come from the germline V gene (reference sequence).

This clone turned up a few times. The rearrangement links TRBV7-9 to TRBJ1-2; D is ambiguous. The CDR3 is made up of 15 amino acids. Germline loops: CDR1 SEHNR, CDR2 FQNEAQ (reference sequence). The germline V and J ends were trimmed by 1 base and 4 bases, with 13 bases remaining between them. The CDR3 coding sequence is TGTGCCAGCAGCTTAGGCCAGGCCGCCGGCTATGGCTACACCTTC. Its translation is CASSLGQAAGYGYTF.

The chain couples TRBV7-8 to TRBJ1-5; D is unresolved. Germline V CDR1 and CDR2: SGHVS, FQNEAQ. The CDR3 runs to 16 residues. The V and J ends lost 5 bases and 1 base respectively, with 15 bases between them. The CDR3 coding sequence is TGTGCCAGCAGCCCACGTCTGTCGGGAAGCAATCAGCCCCAGCATTTT. It specifies CASSPRLSGSNQPQHF.

This clone has more than one count but fewer than ten. The genes are TRBV9 and TRBJ1-6; 9 bases agree with TRBD1. The CDR3 runs 15 residues. With V trimmed by 0 bases and J by 14 bases, 9 bases remained unmatched. Per germline, CDR1 SGDLS and CDR2 YYNGEE. The CDR3 bases are TGTGCCAGCAGCGTAGACACAGGGGGCAGGATAACCCTCCACTTT. Its translation: CASSVDTGGRITLHF.

V gene TRBV14 combines with J gene TRBJ1-2, with D possibly being TRBD1 (6 bases). V was clipped by 4 bases and J by 4 bases, with 7 bases between them. The germline V gene has CDR1 SGHDN and CDR2 FVKESK. The CDR3 is 12 residues long. CDR3 loop: CASSPTGYGYTF. In DNA, the CDR3 is TGTGCCAGCAGCCCGACAGGCTATGGCTACACCTTC.

Turning to this clone: One junction end does not reproduce the germline sequence, and a read error may be involved. In the same sample, other DNA sequences code for this CDR3. The CDR3 DNA reads as TGCAGCGTCCTACCGGGTTCTGGAAACACCATATACTTT. Protein: CSVLPGSGNTIYF. V usage is TRBV29-1 and J usage is TRBJ1-3; D gene ambiguous. Germline V gene sequence: CDR1 SQVTM, CDR2 ANQGSEA. The CDR3 is made up of 13 amino acids.

This clone was counted between two and nine times. The chain carries TRBV7-9 and TRBJ1-4; 11 bases agree with TRBD1. This CDR3 spans 19 amino acids. Germline CDR1 and CDR2: SEHNR and FQNEAQ (reference sequence). V lost 2 bases, J lost 8 bases, and 16 bases stayed unmatched. The CDR3 DNA is TGTGCCAGCAGCTTACAAGGCGACATTTGGACAGGGGGCTTCGAAAAACTGTTTTTT. Translation gives CASSLQGDIWTGGFEKLFF.

This clone has only one observation. J is TRBJ2-2 and V is TRBV18, with D tentatively TRBD1 (6 bases). The CDR3 is made up of 16 amino acids. Germline lookup yields CDR1 KGHSH and CDR2 LQKENI. V dropped 5 bases and J dropped 1 base, with 14 bases sitting between them. The CDR3 DNA sequence: TGTGCCAGCTCAGATCCGGGACATATGAACACCGGGGAGCTGTTTTTT. Its protein product is CASSDPGHMNTGELFF.

CDR3 sequence reads: CASALDNQPQHF. The CDR3 coding sequence is TGTGCCAGCGCCTTAGACAATCAGCCCCAGCATTTT. The rearrangement uses TRBV28 and TRBJ1-5; D is ambiguous. The CDR3 length is 12 residues. CDR1 is MDHEN, CDR2 SYDVKM, per germline. V shed 8 bases and J shed 3 bases, with 8 bases lying between them.

This clone appeared once. The chain links TRBV19 to TRBJ2-7, with 8 nucleotides matching TRBD2. The CDR3 has 14 amino acids. V shed 6 bases and J 8 bases; nucleotides not matched to a gene: 12. From germline, CDR1 is LNHDA and CDR2 SQIVND (reference sequence). For the CDR3, the DNA is TGTGCCAGTAGCAAAGCGGGAGATTACCCCCAGCAGTACTTC. Translation: CASSKAGDYPQQYF.

The rearrangement uses TRBV9 and TRBJ2-1, with D possibly matching TRBD2 (6 bases). V was cut by 0 bases and J by 4 bases, with 11 bases left in between. The germline CDR1 and CDR2 sequences are SGDLS and YYNGEE. This CDR3 has 15 amino acids. The CDR3 region has the DNA TGTGCCAGCAGCGTAGCAGTTCGGGGGTACAATGAGCAGTTCTTC. Amino acid sequence: CASSVAVRGYNEQFF.

The V and J genes are TRBV27 and TRBJ2-1; TRBD2 agrees at 9 bases. Trimming at V came to 6 bases and at J to 7 bases, leaving 19 bases not matched to a gene. The CDR3 loop spans 18 amino acids. Looked up from germline, CDR1 is MNHEY and CDR2 is SMNVEV (reference sequence). CDR3 sequence: CASSIGGGRAVLTNEQFF. In nucleotides, the CDR3 is TGTGCCAGCAGCATAGGGGGCGGGAGGGCGGTTCTTACTAATGAGCAGTTCTTC.

This clone was seen a single time. This chain joins TRBV10-3 and TRBJ1-1, with D possibly matching TRBD1 (5 bases). V was trimmed by 10 bases and J by 0 bases, leaving 9 bases between them. The CDR3 is 12 amino acids. Germline V gene lookup returns CDR1 ENHRY and CDR2 SYGVKD. CDR3 coding DNA: TGTGCCACCCAGGGATTGAACACTGAAGCTTTCTTT. Its protein product is CATQGLNTEAFF.

This chain joins TRBV4-1 and TRBJ1-1, with D maybe TRBD1 (6 bases). The CDR3 runs to 13 residues. The germline CDR1 and CDR2 sequences are MGHRA and YSYEKL. Trimming removed 1 base at V and 5 bases at J, with 8 bases between. The CDR3 sequence: CASSQARGTEAFF. The CDR3 DNA is TGCGCCAGCAGCCAAGCAAGGGGGACTGAAGCTTTCTTT.

The chain combines TRBV4-1 with TRBJ2-1; perhaps TRBD2 as D (5 bases). The CDR3 is 13 residues long. Looked up from germline, CDR1 is MGHRA and CDR2 is YSYEKL. V lost 3 bases to trimming and J lost 6 bases, with 9 bases between them. The CDR3 reads CASSHSRGNEQFF. CDR3 DNA: TGCGCCAGCAGCCACTCCCGGGGCAATGAGCAGTTCTTC.

V and J are TRBV15 and TRBJ2-1; TRBD2 aligns across 8 bases. The junction had 5 bases not matched to a gene; V was cut back by 2 bases and J by 5 bases. CDR1 and CDR2 (germline): LNHNV, YYDKDF (reference sequence). This CDR3 is 15 amino acids long. The CDR3 nucleotides are TGTGCCACCAGCAGAAAGACTAGCGACGACAATGAGCAGTTCTTC. This codes for CATSRKTSDDNEQFF.